These 19 T cell receptor beta chains were all obtained from the same sample, sequenced in a study of shared clonotypes between healthy human individuals (dated by TCRdb to about 2020). Library preparation was by the immunoSEQ multiplex PCR assay. Entries here come from immuneACCESS through TCRdb and include only in-frame sequences with V and J called. Some clones fail to appear in such tables; in the studies checked, an unresolved V gene covers under half of the shortfall, and the cause of the remainder is unknown. The table for this sample lists hundreds of thousands of clones; approximately 74% of them were counted only once. Of the sample, approximately 1.7% falls within the top ten clones. The source material was memory CD4+ T cells sorted from blood. The sample's cell subset or site, from its label and the paper: CD45RA-negative fraction. Source of these receptors: a woman aged 25-40 years in good health.

This chain links TRBV4-2 with TRBJ2-3; D is perhaps TRBD1 or TRBD2 (5 bases each). Trimming took off 0 bases at V and 4 bases at J, with 11 bases between the two ends. The CDR3 is 15 residues long. Germline CDR1 LGHNA, CDR2 YNFKEQ. The CDR3 here is CASSQDTGPSDTQYF. Written as DNA, the CDR3 is TGTGCCAGCAGCCAAGATACGGGACCTTCAGATACGCAGTATTTT.

This clone was detected only a few times. The rearrangement joins TRBV30 to TRBJ2-3; D possibly corresponds to TRBD2 (7 bases). Trimming shortened V by 0 bases and J by 4 bases, and 11 bases separated the two germline ends. The germline V gene encodes CDR1 GTSNPN and CDR2 SVGIG (reference sequence). The CDR3 has 14 residues. The CDR3 DNA sequence: TGTGCCTGGAGTGTCGGAGGGGGGGCAGATACGCAGTATTTT. Translated, it gives CAWSVGGGADTQYF.

V is TRBV27 and J is TRBJ2-2, with D possibly being TRBD1 or TRBD2 (5 bases each). V was cut by 6 bases and J by 4 bases, with 18 bases left in between. Germline V gene sequence: CDR1 MNHEY, CDR2 SMNVEV (reference sequence). The CDR3 runs to 16 residues. The CDR3 sequence: CASRRGETWATGELFF. CDR3 nucleotide sequence: TGTGCCAGCAGACGAGGGGAGACGTGGGCCACCGGGGAGCTGTTTTTT.

This clone was seen only once. This may stem from a read error, because a much larger clone lies one nucleotide away. The chain carries TRBV7-2 and TRBJ1-1; the D is unclear. Looked up from germline, CDR1 is SGHTA and CDR2 is FQGNSA. The CDR3 is 15 amino acids. The V end lost 1 base, the J end lost 0 bases, and 9 bases lay between the germline ends. In DNA, the CDR3 is TGTGCCAGCAGCTTAGTCGGCAGCTTGAACACTGAAGCTTTCTTT. Translating gives CASSLVGSLNTEAFF.

This chain links TRBV15 with TRBJ1-4; D is possibly TRBD1 (6 bases). The length of the CDR3 is 16 residues. Germline assignment: CDR1 LNHNV and CDR2 YYDKDF (reference sequence). Between the trimmed V and J ends, which lost 0 bases and 3 bases, there was a span of 11 bases. The CDR3 spells CATSREPGGPNEKLFF. As DNA, the CDR3 is TGTGCCACCAGCAGAGAACCGGGGGGCCCTAATGAAAAACTGTTTTTT.

Points on this clone: This may arise from a read error, as a much more abundant clone is one base away. Other DNA sequences in this sample translate to the same CDR3. This sequence joins TRBV5-1 and TRBJ2-5; tentatively, D is TRBD1 (5 bases). Germline V gives CDR1 SGHRS, CDR2 YFSETQ. The germline V and J ends were trimmed by 2 bases and 5 bases, with 10 bases remaining between them. This CDR3 comprises 13 residues. The CDR3 region has the DNA TGCGCCAGCAGCTTCGGGCAGGGTGAGACCCAGTACTTC. This gives the protein CASSFGQGETQYF.

The rearrangement joins TRBV11-2 to TRBJ2-3; 11 positions match TRBD2. The germline gives CDR1 SGHAT, CDR2 FQNNGV. This CDR3 is built from 17 residues. With 1 base clipped from V and 1 base from J, the junction kept 4 bases outside the gene matches. For the CDR3, the DNA is TGTGCCAGCAGCTTAGGCCCGGGACTAGCGGGCACAGATACGCAGTATTTT. Its translation is CASSLGPGLAGTDTQYF.

This clone has just one count. The chain carries TRBV7-8 and TRBJ2-3; D is unclear. V gave up 4 bases and J gave up 6 bases, with 8 bases separating them. The length of the CDR3 is 12 residues. Germline values: CDR1 SGHVS, CDR2 FQNEAQ. The CDR3 reads CASSSRPDTQYF. The CDR3, as DNA: TGTGCCAGCAGCTCGAGACCGGATACGCAGTATTTT. The variable domain in full, with the rest retrieved from reference TRBV7-8 and TRBJ2-3, is GAGVSQSPRYKVAKRGQDVALRCDPISGHVSLFWYQQALGQGPEFLTYFQNEAQLDKSGLPSDRFFAERPEGSVSTLKIQRTQQEDSAVYLCASSSRPDTQYFGPGTRLTVL.

The chain couples TRBV5-1 to TRBJ2-6, with D possibly matching TRBD1 (5 bases). Germline V lookup: CDR1 SGHRS, CDR2 YFSETQ. The CDR3 spans 15 residues. V shed 4 bases and J shed 0 bases, with 8 bases lying between them. The CDR3: CASSPQASGANVLTF. As DNA, the CDR3 is TGCGCCAGCAGCCCACAGGCCTCTGGGGCCAACGTCCTGACTTTC.

CDR3 in amino acids: CASSFTGSYEQYF. CDR3 nucleotide sequence: TGTGCCAGCAGCTTTACAGGGAGCTACGAGCAGTACTTC. The chain links TRBV5-4 to TRBJ2-7, with D possibly being TRBD1 (6 bases). The V gene lost 2 bases and the J gene lost 3 bases, with 9 bases spanning the gap. The CDR3 covers 13 residues. Germline lookup yields CDR1 SGHNT and CDR2 YYREEE (reference sequence).

This chain joins TRBV5-5 and TRBJ2-1; D is uncertain. The CDR3 has 14 residues. The V and J ends lost 0 bases and 5 bases respectively, with 9 bases between them. Germline V gene lookup returns CDR1 SGHKS and CDR2 YYEKEE (reference sequence). In nucleotides, the CDR3 is TGTGCCAGCAGCTTGGGTTCCTTGGACAATGAGCAGTTCTTC. Translating gives CASSLGSLDNEQFF.

The chain employs TRBV18 and TRBJ1-1; 7 positions agree with TRBD1. V dropped 3 bases and J dropped 4; count of bases not matched to a gene: 5. The germline V gene encodes CDR1 KGHSH and CDR2 LQKENI. CDR3 size: 14 residues. In nucleotides, the CDR3 is TGTGCCAGCTCACCCCAGACAGGGTTCACTGAAGCTTTCTTT. Translating gives CASSPQTGFTEAFF.

In the case of this clone: The junction does not match germline at one end; this may be a read error. CDR3 nucleotides: TGTGCCTGGAGTGTAAACGGGAGGTCGCACTTC. Residues: CAWSVNGRSHF. V gene TRBV30 combines with J gene TRBJ2-7; 7 bases line up with TRBD2. CDR3 size: 11 residues. Germline V lookup: CDR1 GTSNPN, CDR2 SVGIG (reference sequence).

This chain connects TRBV11-3 to TRBJ1-2, with 7 nucleotides matching TRBD1. The CDR3 extends over 13 amino acids. After removal of 2 bases from V and 6 bases from J, the junction contained 3 bases not matched to a gene. The germline CDR1 and CDR2 sequences are SGHNT and YENEEA. The CDR3 loop reads CASSLSQGNGYTF. The DNA of the CDR3 is TGTGCCAGCAGCTTATCACAGGGGAATGGCTACACCTTC. Full variable domain (missing parts from reference TRBV11-3 and TRBJ1-2): EAGVVQSPRYKIIEKKQPVAFWCNPISGHNTLYWYLQNLGQGPELLIRYENEEAVDDSQLPKDRFSAERLKGVDSTLKIQPAELGDSAVYLCASSLSQGNGYTFGSGTRLTVV.

The CDR3 spells CASSPEKGLAGADTQYF. The CDR3 DNA sequence: TGCGCCAGCAGCCCGGAGAAGGGACTAGCGGGAGCCGATACGCAGTATTTT. This chain uses TRBV5-1 with TRBJ2-3; 14 bases fit TRBD2. V lost 4 bases, J lost 6 bases, and 10 bases stayed unmatched. The germline V gene encodes CDR1 SGHRS and CDR2 YFSETQ. The CDR3 extends over 17 amino acids.

The gene calls are TRBV4-1 and TRBJ2-3; the match to TRBD2 covers 7 bases. J was trimmed by 0 bases and V by 5 bases; bases with no gene match: 8. Germline values: CDR1 MGHRA, CDR2 YSYEKL. The CDR3 consists of 16 residues. The CDR3: CASSNPGRGSTDTQYF. CDR3 nucleotide sequence: TGCGCCAGCAGCAATCCGGGGAGGGGTAGCACAGATACGCAGTATTTT.

The rearrangement uses TRBV27 and TRBJ1-3; TRBD1 agrees at 7 bases. This CDR3 is 14 amino acids long. Trimming removed 11 bases from V and 0 bases from J; junction bases left unmatched: 7. Germline V gene lookup returns CDR1 MNHEY and CDR2 SMNVEV (reference sequence). CDR3 nucleotide sequence: TGTGCCTTCTCAGGGGGGGTCTCTGGAAACACCATATATTTT. It encodes CAFSGGVSGNTIYF.

The V and J genes are TRBV28 and TRBJ2-4; D may be TRBD1 or TRBD2 (5 bases each). V lost 6 bases to trimming and J lost 4 bases, with 19 bases between them. Germline V gene lookup returns CDR1 MDHEN and CDR2 SYDVKM. CDR3 length equals 16 residues. The CDR3 here is CASSPLSGRQKNIQYF. CDR3 DNA sequence: TGTGCCAGCAGCCCTCTGTCGGGACGCCAAAAAAACATTCAGTACTTC.

V and J are TRBV29-1 and TRBJ1-3; the D gene is possibly TRBD1 (5 bases). The CDR3 covers 11 residues. Germline CDR1 is SQVTM and CDR2 is ANQGSEA. V was trimmed by 4 bases and J by 9 bases, leaving 10 bases between them. The CDR3 DNA is TGCAGCGTTGGCCAGGGCGGCACCATATATTTT. Translation gives CSVGQGGTIYF.